Below are 11 T cell receptor beta chains sequenced from a single sample in a study of naive and memory T cell subsets. The study's findings and limits: Especially in CD8 cells, naive repertoires contained a few larger clonotypes, possibly CD45RA-re-expressing memory cells.

The beta constant-region primer was an equimolar mix of two oligonucleotides covering TRBC1 and TRBC2. The ligated cDNA underwent four PCR rounds using SP2 and nested alpha and beta constant-region primers. Each CDR3 protein is one row after TCRdb ran MiXCR on the UMI-ligation and nested PCR reads. Of over 130,000 distinct CDR3 sequences in the sample, approximately 20% were seen once. For these TCRs, the target antigens are not known. Sequenced input: naive CD8+ T cells from blood. These receptors all come from a human donor in good health.

This clonotype came up a few times. This chain joins TRBV9 and TRBJ2-7; TRBD1 matches 9 bases. The CDR3 consists of 16 residues. V lost 4 bases and J lost 1; bases outside the gene matches: 9. Germline V gene lookup returns CDR1 SGDLS and CDR2 YYNGEE. This chain's CDR3 is CASSSNRDRDSYEQYF. Here the CDR3 DNA reads TGTGCCAGCAGCTCGAACCGGGACAGGGATTCCTACGAGCAGTACTTC.

This clonotype was detected only a few times. This sequence joins TRBV2 and TRBJ1-2, with D perhaps matching TRBD1 (5 bases). The CDR3 sequence is 18 residues long. In germline, CDR1 is SNHLY, CDR2 FYNNEI. The V end lost 4 bases, the J end lost 5 bases, and 26 bases lay between the germline ends. The CDR3 reads CASSGIQRDGRDVYGYTF. CDR3 DNA sequence: TGTGCCAGCAGTGGAATACAGCGGGACGGGAGGGATGTTTATGGCTACACCTTC. Drawing the rest from reference TRBV2 and TRBJ1-2, the complete variable domain is EPEVTQTPSHQVTQMGQEVILRCVPISNHLYFYWYRQILGQKVEFLVSFYNNEISEKSEIFDDQFSVERPDGSNFTLKIRSTKLEDSAMYFCASSGIQRDGRDVYGYTFGSGTRLTVV.

The chain couples TRBV29-1 to TRBJ1-2; 9 bases match TRBD1. Germline V CDR1 and CDR2: SQVTM, ANQGSEA. V gave up 1 base and J gave up 10 bases; unmatched junction bases: 4. This CDR3 has 12 amino acids. CDR3 nucleotide sequence: TGCAGCGTTGAAGGGAACAGGGGGCTCTACACCTTC. This encodes CSVEGNRGLYTF.

This clonotype was counted between two and nine times. V usage is TRBV29-1 and J usage is TRBJ2-7; 10 bases map to TRBD1. V gave up 6 bases and J gave up 3 bases; unmatched junction bases: 8. Germline V CDR1 and CDR2: SQVTM, ANQGSEA. The CDR3 is 14 residues long. DNA for the CDR3: TGCAGCGTGACATTCCGGGACAGGGGCTACGAGCAGTACTTC. It codes for CSVTFRDRGYEQYF.

This clonotype was counted a few times. The genes are TRBV3-1 and TRBJ2-2; D is perhaps TRBD2 (5 bases). Trimming removed 0 bases from V and 11 bases from J, with 10 bases in between. Germline values: CDR1 LGHDT, CDR2 YNNKEL (reference sequence). The CDR3 is 13 amino acids. The CDR3 bases are TGTGCCAGCAGCCAAGATCGAGAGGGCGAGCTGTTTTTT. It codes for CASSQDREGELFF.

This chain links TRBV6-6 with TRBJ1-1; D is unclear. Per the germline V gene, CDR1 is MNHNY and CDR2 is SVGAGI (reference sequence). This CDR3 is built from 15 residues. V dropped 5 bases and J dropped 0 bases, with 13 bases sitting between them. CDR3 loop: CASSPSTPVNTEAFF. CDR3 coding DNA: TGTGCCAGCAGTCCGTCGACACCTGTGAACACTGAAGCTTTCTTT.

V usage is TRBV4-1 and J usage is TRBJ2-3, with D possibly TRBD1 on 6 matching bases. Germline V gives CDR1 MGHRA, CDR2 YSYEKL. CDR3 size: 18 residues. V lost 0 bases and J 3 bases, leaving 19 bases between the germline ends. CDR3 in amino acids: CASSQEPQTGFRTDTQYF. The CDR3 bases are TGCGCCAGCAGCCAAGAACCCCAAACAGGGTTTCGGACAGATACGCAGTATTTT.

This clonotype was counted once. The rearrangement uses TRBV27 and TRBJ1-2; D is ambiguous. CDR3 length: 12 residues. V lost 8 bases to trimming and J lost 9 bases, with 16 bases between them. Germline CDR1 is MNHEY and CDR2 is SMNVEV (reference sequence). CDR3 coding DNA: TGTGCCAGCGGCCTCCAGCAGTACAGCTACACCTTC. As protein: CASGLQQYSYTF.

This clonotype was found a few times. V usage is TRBV5-4 and J usage is TRBJ2-1; possible D gene TRBD1, 6 bases. There are 14 residues in the CDR3. Trimming left V 4 bases short and J 4 bases short, with 12 bases between. Per the germline V gene, CDR1 is SGHNT and CDR2 is YYREEE (reference sequence). CDR3 nucleotides: TGTGCCAGCAGCGTGGGACAAAGTTACAATGAGCAGTTCTTC. It encodes CASSVGQSYNEQFF.

The V call is TRBV2, the J call TRBJ2-1; D unresolved. The CDR3 covers 12 residues. Trimming cost V 8 bases and J 7 bases, with 12 bases left between them. Germline V gene sequence: CDR1 SNHLY, CDR2 FYNNEI. CDR3 in DNA: TGTGCCAGCCATGCAATTACGAATGAGCAGTTCTTC. This translates into CASHAITNEQFF.

The CDR3 loop is CASTQGLESIGETQYF. In DNA form, the CDR3 reads TGTGCCAGCACTCAGGGACTAGAATCGATCGGAGAGACCCAGTACTTC. The genes are TRBV6-2 or TRBV6-3 and TRBJ2-5; 8 bases are shared with TRBD2. This CDR3 contains 16 residues. Germline values: CDR1 MNHEY, CDR2 SVGEGT. V lost 7 bases to trimming and J lost 4 bases; unmatched junction nucleotides: 14.